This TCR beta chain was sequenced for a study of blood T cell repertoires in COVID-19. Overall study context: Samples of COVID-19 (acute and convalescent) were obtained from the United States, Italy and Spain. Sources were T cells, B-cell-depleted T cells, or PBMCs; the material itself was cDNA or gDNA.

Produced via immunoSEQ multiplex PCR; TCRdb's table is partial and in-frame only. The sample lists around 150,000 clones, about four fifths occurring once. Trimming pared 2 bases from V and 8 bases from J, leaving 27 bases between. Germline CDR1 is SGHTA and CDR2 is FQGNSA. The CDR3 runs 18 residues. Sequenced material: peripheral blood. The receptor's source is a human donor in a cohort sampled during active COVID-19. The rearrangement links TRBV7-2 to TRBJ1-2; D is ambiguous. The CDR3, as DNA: TGTGCCAGCAGCTTACTTTTTTCGGGAGCTCAAAAACAGCGGGGCTACACCTTC. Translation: CASSLLFSGAQKQRGYTF. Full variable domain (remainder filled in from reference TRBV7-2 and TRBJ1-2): GAGVSQSPSNKVTEKGKDVELRCDPISGHTALYWYRQSLGQGLEFLIYFQGNSAPDKSGLPSDRFSAERTGGSVSTLTIQRTQQEDSAVYLCASSLLFSGAQKQRGYTFGSGTRLTVV.